The entry that follows covers one T cell receptor (beta chain) sequence. The target antigen is unknown. The data belong to a study of T-cell memory formation after mild COVID-19. At the level of the study: The study found TCR clusters largely donor specific.

The CDR3 contains 13 residues. V trimming: 4 bases; J trimming: 5 bases; junction bases outside the gene matches: 4. Study-level findings and limits: Clones that contracted from day 15 to 85 had balanced CD4/CD8; later expanders were CD4+ biased. Detection of some responders pre-infection suggested pre-existing cross-reactive memory T cells participated. Nothing confirmed that second-wave clones peaking on day 37 were specific for SARS-CoV-2.

TCRdb processed the 5' RACE reads anew with MiXCR; each CDR3 protein has one entry. The repertoire holds tens of thousands of distinct CDR3 sequences, 13% seen once, with about 26% in the top ten. This TCR came from an adult woman who had mild COVID-19 (a few samples of this study predate the infection). Cell type and time point are not known. This chain joins TRBV12-3 or TRBV12-4 and TRBJ2-5; 7 bases align to TRBD2. Sequencing was performed on PBMCs or a T cell subset sorted from them (not recorded which). CDR3 region: CASSWGGWETQYF. CDR3 in DNA: TGTGCCAGCAGTTGGGGGGGGTGGGAGACCCAGTACTTC.